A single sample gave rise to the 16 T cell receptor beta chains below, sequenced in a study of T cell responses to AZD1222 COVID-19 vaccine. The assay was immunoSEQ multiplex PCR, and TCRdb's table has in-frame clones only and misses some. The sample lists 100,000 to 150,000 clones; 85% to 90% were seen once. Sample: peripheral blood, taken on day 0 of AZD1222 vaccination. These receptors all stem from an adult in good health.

DNA for the CDR3: TGTGCCTGGGATGTGTTGGCGAACACTGAAGCTTTCTTT. Translated, it gives CAWDVLANTEAFF. V is TRBV30 and J is TRBJ1-1, with D unresolved. This CDR3 is 13 amino acids long. With 5 bases removed from V and 1 base from J, the gap between germline ends came to 11 bases. Germline V gives CDR1 GTSNPN, CDR2 SVGIG (reference sequence).

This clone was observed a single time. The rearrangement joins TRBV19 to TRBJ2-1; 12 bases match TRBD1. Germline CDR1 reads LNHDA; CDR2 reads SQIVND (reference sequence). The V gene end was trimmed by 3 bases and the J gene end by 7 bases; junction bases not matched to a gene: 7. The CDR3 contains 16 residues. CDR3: CASSIPGQGARNEQFF. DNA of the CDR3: TGTGCCAGTAGTATTCCGGGACAGGGGGCGCGGAATGAGCAGTTCTTC.

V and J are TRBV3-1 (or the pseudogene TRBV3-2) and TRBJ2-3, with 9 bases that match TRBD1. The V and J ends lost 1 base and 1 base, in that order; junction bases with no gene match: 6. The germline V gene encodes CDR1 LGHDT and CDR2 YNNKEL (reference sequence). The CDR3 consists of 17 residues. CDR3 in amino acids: CASSQGLQGAGTDTQYF. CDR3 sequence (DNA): TGTGCCAGCAGCCAAGGGTTACAGGGGGCAGGCACAGATACGCAGTATTTT.

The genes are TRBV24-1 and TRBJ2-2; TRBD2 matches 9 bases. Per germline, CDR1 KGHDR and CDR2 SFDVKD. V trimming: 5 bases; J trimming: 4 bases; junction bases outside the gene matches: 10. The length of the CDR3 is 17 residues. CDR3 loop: CATSGASGISGTGELFF. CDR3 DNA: TGTGCCACCAGTGGGGCTAGCGGGATTTCGGGCACCGGGGAGCTGTTTTTT.

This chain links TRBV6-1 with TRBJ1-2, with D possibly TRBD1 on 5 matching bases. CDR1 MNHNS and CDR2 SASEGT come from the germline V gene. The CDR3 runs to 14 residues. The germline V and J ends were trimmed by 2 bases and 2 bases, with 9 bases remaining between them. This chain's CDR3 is CASSERRANYGYTF. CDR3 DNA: TGTGCCAGCAGTGAACGCAGGGCGAACTATGGCTACACCTTC.

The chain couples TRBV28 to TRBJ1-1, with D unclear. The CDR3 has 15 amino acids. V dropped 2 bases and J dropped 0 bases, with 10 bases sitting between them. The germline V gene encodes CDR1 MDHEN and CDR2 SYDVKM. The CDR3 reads CASSLTETVNTEAFF. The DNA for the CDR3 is TGTGCCAGCAGTTTAACTGAGACCGTGAACACTGAAGCTTTCTTT.

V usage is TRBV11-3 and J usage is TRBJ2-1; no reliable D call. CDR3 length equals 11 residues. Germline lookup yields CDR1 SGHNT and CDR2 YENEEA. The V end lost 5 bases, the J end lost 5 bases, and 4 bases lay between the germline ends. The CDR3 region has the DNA TGTGCCAGCAGCCGTAACAATGAGCAGTTCTTC. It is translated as CASSRNNEQFF.

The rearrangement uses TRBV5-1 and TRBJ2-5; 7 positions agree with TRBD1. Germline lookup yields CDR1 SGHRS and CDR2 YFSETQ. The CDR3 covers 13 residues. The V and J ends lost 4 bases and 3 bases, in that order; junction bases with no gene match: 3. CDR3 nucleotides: TGCGCCAGCAGCAAACAGGGGAAAGAGACCCAGTACTTC. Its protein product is CASSKQGKETQYF.

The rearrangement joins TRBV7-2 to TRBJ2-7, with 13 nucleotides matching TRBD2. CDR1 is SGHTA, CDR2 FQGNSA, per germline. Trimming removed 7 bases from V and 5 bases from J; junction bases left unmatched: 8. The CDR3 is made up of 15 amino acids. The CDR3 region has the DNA TGTGCCAGCACCCGACTAGCGGGAGGCCCCCACGAGCAGTACTTC. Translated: CASTRLAGGPHEQYF.

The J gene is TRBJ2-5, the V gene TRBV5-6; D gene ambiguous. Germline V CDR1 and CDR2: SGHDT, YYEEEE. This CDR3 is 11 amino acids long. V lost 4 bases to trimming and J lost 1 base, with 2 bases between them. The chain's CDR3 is CASSLQETQYF. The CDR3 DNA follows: TGTGCCAGCAGCCTCCAAGAGACCCAGTACTTC.

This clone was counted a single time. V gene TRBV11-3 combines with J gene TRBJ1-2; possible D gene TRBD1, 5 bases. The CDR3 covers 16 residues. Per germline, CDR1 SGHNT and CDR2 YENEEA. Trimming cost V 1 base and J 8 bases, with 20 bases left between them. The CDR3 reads CASSLGGPGPPIGYTF. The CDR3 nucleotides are TGTGCCAGCAGCTTAGGGGGCCCGGGGCCGCCAATAGGCTACACCTTC.

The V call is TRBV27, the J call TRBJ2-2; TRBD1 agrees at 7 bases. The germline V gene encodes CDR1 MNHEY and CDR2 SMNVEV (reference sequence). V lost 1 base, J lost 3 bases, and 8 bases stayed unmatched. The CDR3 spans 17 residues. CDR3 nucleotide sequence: TGTGCCAGCAGTTTATTGAGTCTGGGACAGTACACCGGGGAGCTGTTTTTT. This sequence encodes CASSLLSLGQYTGELFF.

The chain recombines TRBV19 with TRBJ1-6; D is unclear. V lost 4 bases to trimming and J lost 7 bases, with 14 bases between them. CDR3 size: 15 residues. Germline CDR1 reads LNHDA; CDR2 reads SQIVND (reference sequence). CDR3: CASSTRGGNNSPLHF. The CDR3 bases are TGTGCCAGTAGTACCCGAGGTGGGAACAATTCACCCCTCCACTTT.

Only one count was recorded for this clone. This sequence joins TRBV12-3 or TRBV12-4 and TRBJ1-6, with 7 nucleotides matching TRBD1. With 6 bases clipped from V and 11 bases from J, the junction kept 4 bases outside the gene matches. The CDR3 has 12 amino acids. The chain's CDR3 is CASSRDSPPLHF. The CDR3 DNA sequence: TGTGCCAGCAGCAGGGACAGCCCACCCCTCCACTTT.

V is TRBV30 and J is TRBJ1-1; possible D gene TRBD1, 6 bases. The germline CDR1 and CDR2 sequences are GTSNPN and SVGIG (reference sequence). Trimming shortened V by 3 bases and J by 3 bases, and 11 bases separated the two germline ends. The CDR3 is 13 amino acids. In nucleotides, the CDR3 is TGTGCCTGGAGGGGGGGCTCCCACACTGAAGCTTTCTTT. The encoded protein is CAWRGGSHTEAFF.

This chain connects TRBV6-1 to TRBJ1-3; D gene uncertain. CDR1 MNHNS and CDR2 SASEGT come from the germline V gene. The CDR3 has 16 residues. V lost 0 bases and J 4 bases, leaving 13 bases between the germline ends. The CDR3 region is CASSEAPVTGGNTIYF. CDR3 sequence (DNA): TGTGCCAGCAGTGAAGCCCCTGTGACTGGAGGAAACACCATATATTTT.